The T cell receptor (beta chain) under discussion was sequenced for a study of beta chain features in type 1 diabetes. Study details: Cell yields, age and gender were similar between patients and healthy donors.

A note on this clone: Antigen specificity is unknown.

The study reverse transcribed the entire isolated RNA, so it sequenced expressed TCRB transcripts. The protocol was immunoSEQ multiplex PCR, while the TCRdb copy is restricted to in-frame clones and leaves out a portion. This sample has hundreds of thousands of clones, with about 14% found just once. Study-level findings and limits: More deletions and fewer insertions at VDJ junctions were seen in type 1 diabetes patients. Shorter TCRB CDR3s, moderately but significantly so, marked every one of the four CD4+ subsets in Type 1 diabetes patients.

The CDR3 has 14 residues. Germline values: CDR1 SGHDT, CDR2 YYEEEE. V was cut by 0 bases and J by 4 bases, with 10 bases left in between. The V call is TRBV5-6, the J call TRBJ1-1, with no clear D. The TCR originated in a man younger than 35 with type 1 diabetes. Material: naive CD4+ T cells from blood. In DNA, the CDR3 is TGTGCCAGCAGCTTGGAAAACTTGGCCACTGAAGCTTTCTTT. Translation: CASSLENLATEAFF.